These 20 T cell receptor beta chains share one sample of origin, sequenced in a study of blood T cell repertoires in COVID-19. Here immunoSEQ multiplex PCR was the method, and the copy in TCRdb shows in-frame clones only, minus some. This table holds roughly 150,000 clones, approximately 85% found once. The sequenced sample consisted of peripheral blood. These receptors were taken from a woman older than 75 with COVID-19, enrolled during active disease.

This sequence joins TRBV3-1 (or the pseudogene TRBV3-2) and TRBJ2-7; 8 bases match TRBD2. Germline loops: CDR1 LGHDT, CDR2 YNNKEL (reference sequence). This CDR3 is 16 amino acids long. V trimming: 5 bases; J trimming: 4 bases; junction bases outside the gene matches: 13. Here the CDR3 reads CASSVHQLADLYEQYF. In DNA, the CDR3 is TGTGCCAGCAGCGTCCACCAACTAGCGGATCTTTACGAGCAGTACTTC.

V is TRBV30 and J is TRBJ2-1; TRBD1 is a possible D gene (5 bases). The CDR3 is made up of 13 amino acids. Deletions cut 5 bases from V and 6 bases from J, with 14 bases between. CDR1 and CDR2 from the germline V gene are GTSNPN and SVGIG (reference sequence). CDR3 protein: CAWEGAHPNEQFF. The CDR3 coding sequence is TGTGCCTGGGAAGGGGCCCACCCCAATGAGCAGTTCTTC.

The rearrangement links TRBV7-9 to TRBJ2-7, with TRBD1 as a possible D gene (6 bases). Germline V gives CDR1 SEHNR, CDR2 FQNEAQ (reference sequence). CDR3 length: 14 residues. Between the trimmed V and J ends, which lost 5 bases and 0 bases, there was a span of 11 bases. The CDR3 is CASSNQGSSYEQYF. The CDR3 coding sequence is TGTGCCAGCAGCAACCAGGGGAGCTCCTACGAGCAGTACTTC. The whole variable domain, filled in from reference TRBV7-9 and TRBJ2-7, reads DTGVSQNPRHKITKRGQNVTFRCDPISEHNRLYWYRQTLGQGPEFLTYFQNEAQLEKSRLLSDRFSAERPKGSFSTLEIQRTEQGDSAMYLCASSNQGSSYEQYFGPGTRLTVT.

The chain joins TRBV19 to TRBJ2-5; D may be TRBD2 (6 bases). The V gene's germline CDR1 is LNHDA and CDR2 SQIVND (reference sequence). V lost 4 bases and J 5 bases, leaving 14 bases between the germline ends. This CDR3 contains 14 residues. The CDR3 sequence: CASSSLAGGETQYF. As DNA, the CDR3 is TGTGCCAGTAGTAGCCTGGCAGGAGGGGAGACCCAGTACTTC.

The J gene is TRBJ1-2, the V gene TRBV24-1; 10 bases line up with TRBD1. Germline CDR1 and CDR2: KGHDR and SFDVKD. The CDR3 runs to 15 residues. V was clipped by 2 bases and J by 5 bases; unmatched bases: 4. The CDR3 region has the DNA TGTGCCACCAGTGATTCCGGGACAGGGGTGTATGGCTACACCTTC. Translating gives CATSDSGTGVYGYTF.

The CDR3 nucleotides read TGTGCCAGCAGTACCCGGGACAGGCGTGGGTACGAGCAGTACTTC. This gives the protein CASSTRDRRGYEQYF. The chain has TRBV6-2 or TRBV6-3 and TRBJ2-7, with TRBD1 identical over 8 bases. The V gene's germline CDR1 is MNHEY and CDR2 SVGEGT. Trimming at V came to 5 bases and at J to 4 bases, leaving 10 bases not matched to a gene. The CDR3 extends over 15 amino acids.

The V call is TRBV27, the J call TRBJ2-1; TRBD2 might be the D (5 bases). The length of the CDR3 is 14 residues. Germline CDR1 MNHEY, CDR2 SMNVEV (reference sequence). Trimming shortened V by 5 bases and J by 4 bases, and 12 bases separated the two germline ends. In DNA, the CDR3 is TGTGCCAGCAGTCGGGCTAGCCCGTACAATGAGCAGTTCTTC. Encoded protein: CASSRASPYNEQFF.

A note on this clone: Other DNA sequences in this sample translate to the same CDR3. The chain uses TRBV18 and TRBJ2-1; 7 nucleotides agree with TRBD2. Germline CDR1 and CDR2: KGHSH and LQKENI. V gave up 2 bases and J gave up 2 bases; unmatched junction bases: 3. CDR3 size: 15 residues. DNA of the CDR3: TGTGCCAGCTCACCAGGGGGGGGTCCCTACAATGAGCAGTTCTTC. Its translation is CASSPGGGPYNEQFF.

The V call is TRBV3-1 (or the pseudogene TRBV3-2), the J call TRBJ2-1, with 16 nucleotides matching TRBD2. Germline V gene sequence: CDR1 LGHDT, CDR2 YNNKEL (reference sequence). Trimming cost V 5 bases and J 4 bases; bases outside gene matches: 5. The CDR3 is 17 residues long. In DNA form, the CDR3 reads TGTGCCAGCAGCGGGACTAGCGGGGGGGAAGGGTACAATGAGCAGTTCTTC. It yields the protein CASSGTSGGEGYNEQFF.

V and J are TRBV10-3 and TRBJ2-7; 7 bases fit TRBD2. The germline V gene has CDR1 ENHRY and CDR2 SYGVKD. V lost 3 bases, J lost 0 bases, and 8 bases stayed unmatched. This CDR3 spans 16 amino acids. CDR3 DNA: TGTGCCATCAGTGACCACACCCGCGGGAGCTCCTACGAGCAGTACTTC. Protein product: CAISDHTRGSSYEQYF.

The chain joins TRBV10-1 to TRBJ2-1; 7 nucleotides align to TRBD1. The CDR3 spans 15 residues. The germline V gene encodes CDR1 WNHNN and CDR2 SYGVQD (reference sequence). V dropped 2 bases and J dropped 2; count of bases not matched to a gene: 3. The CDR3 protein is CASSENQGAYNEQFF. Written as DNA, the CDR3 is TGCGCCAGCAGTGAGAACCAGGGGGCCTACAATGAGCAGTTCTTC.

The table lists this clone with a few counts. The chain couples TRBV2 to TRBJ2-1, with 11 nucleotides matching TRBD2. The trim removed 5 bases at V and 6 bases at J, leaving 6 bases unmatched. This CDR3 is built from 15 residues. Germline values: CDR1 SNHLY, CDR2 FYNNEI. CDR3 sequence reads: CASSQTSGIFNEQFF. The CDR3 DNA follows: TGTGCCAGCAGTCAGACTAGCGGGATTTTCAATGAGCAGTTCTTC.

This clone was counted once. V gene TRBV27 combines with J gene TRBJ1-2; weak D call: TRBD1 (6 bases). V was cut by 3 bases and J by 5 bases, with 10 bases left in between. The CDR3 runs 13 residues. Germline values: CDR1 MNHEY, CDR2 SMNVEV (reference sequence). The CDR3: CASSFIQGYGYTF. CDR3 DNA sequence: TGTGCCAGCAGTTTCATACAGGGTTATGGCTACACCTTC.

V gene TRBV5-5 combines with J gene TRBJ2-5, with TRBD1 identical over 8 bases. J lost 4 bases, V lost 4 bases, and 12 bases had no gene match. The CDR3 extends over 16 amino acids. Germline assignment: CDR1 SGHKS and CDR2 YYEKEE (reference sequence). CDR3 coding DNA: TGTGCCAGCAGCCCTGTGCTCGGACAGGGCTTAGAGACCCAGTACTTC. Protein sequence: CASSPVLGQGLETQYF.

This chain uses TRBV3-1 (or the pseudogene TRBV3-2) with TRBJ2-5; a weak D match, TRBD2 (5 bases). The CDR3 runs 13 residues. From germline, CDR1 is LGHDT and CDR2 YNNKEL (reference sequence). The V gene lost 8 bases and the J gene lost 5 bases, with 15 bases spanning the gap. The CDR3 loop reads CASGRYGEETQYF. Written as DNA, the CDR3 is TGTGCCAGCGGTCGATATGGGGAGGAGACCCAGTACTTC.

The chain employs TRBV6-5 and TRBJ1-1; D not resolved. Trimming removed 6 bases from V and 8 bases from J, with 13 bases in between. From germline, CDR1 is MNHEY and CDR2 SVGAGI. The length of the CDR3 is 12 residues. The CDR3 coding sequence is TGTGCCAGCAGCCTCATGTTCAGAGAAGCTTTCTTT. This encodes CASSLMFREAFF.

For this clone: A junction end diverges from the germline sequence, so it may reflect a read error. The chain recombines TRBV2 with TRBJ2-7, with 7 nucleotides matching TRBD1. The CDR3 totals 14 residues. Germline values: CDR1 SNHLY, CDR2 FYNNEI. The CDR3 sequence: CASSEFGTVLPQVF. CDR3 bases: TGTGCCAGCAGTGAATTTGGGACAGTTCTTCCCCAGGTGTTC.

This clone occurred once. The gene calls are TRBV6-5 and TRBJ2-7; 8 bases align to TRBD1. Germline loops: CDR1 MNHEY, CDR2 SVGAGI. The V segment lost 4 bases and the J segment 4 bases; nucleotides outside the gene matches: 6. CDR3 length: 14 residues. The CDR3 region is CASSSRQGSYEQYF. DNA of the CDR3: TGTGCCAGCAGTTCGCGACAGGGGTCTTACGAGCAGTACTTC.

V is TRBV9 and J is TRBJ2-5, with TRBD1 matching over 9 bases. This CDR3 is 14 amino acids long. V gave up 1 base and J gave up 9 bases; unmatched junction bases: 7. Per germline, CDR1 SGDLS and CDR2 YYNGEE. The CDR3 nucleotides are TGTGCCAGCAGCGTACTCGGGACAGGGTCTTCCCAGTACTTC. It translates to CASSVLGTGSSQYF.

The chain uses TRBV5-1 and TRBJ1-2; no clear D gene. Per the germline V gene, CDR1 is SGHRS and CDR2 is YFSETQ. V was trimmed by 2 bases and J by 0 bases, leaving 8 bases between them. This CDR3 region has 14 residues. The CDR3, as DNA: TGCGCCAGCAGCTTTTCCGGGACTAACTATGGCTACACCTTC. It specifies CASSFSGTNYGYTF. Variable domain in full (rest from reference TRBV5-1 and TRBJ1-2): KAGVTQTPRYLIKTRGQQVTLSCSPISGHRSVSWYQQTPGQGLQFLFEYFSETQRNKGNFPGRFSGRQFSNSRSEMNVSTLELGDSALYLCASSFSGTNYGYTFGSGTRLTVV.